One and the same sample provided the 31 T cell receptor beta chains below, sequenced in a study of blood T cell repertoires in COVID-19 (dated by TCRdb to 2018 to 2020). Library creation used the immunoSEQ multiplex PCR assay. The clones in this table, taken by TCRdb from immuneACCESS, are in-frame only. Not every clone is retained; where verified, under half of the shortfall comes from an unresolved V gene, and the cause of the rest is unknown. This sample lists 200,000 to 300,000 clones; 85% to 90% were detected once. The ten largest clonotypes hold 3.7% of the sample. Sequencing was performed on peripheral blood. Receptors were obtained from a woman aged 40 to 50 with acute or convalescent COVID-19.

As to this clone: The same CDR3 arises from other DNA sequences in this sample as well. This chain uses TRBV6-1 with TRBJ2-3; 12 bases line up with TRBD2. V was pared by 4 bases and J by 1 base, with 3 bases of the junction left unmatched. Germline loops: CDR1 MNHNS, CDR2 SASEGT. The CDR3 spans 16 residues. The DNA for the CDR3 is TGTGCCAGCAGTGCCCGACTAGCGGGGGGCACAGATACGCAGTATTTT. Protein: CASSARLAGGTDTQYF.

J is TRBJ1-3 and V is TRBV19; no reliable D call. V lost 7 bases and J lost 5, with 15 bases in between. The germline V gene encodes CDR1 LNHDA and CDR2 SQIVND (reference sequence). The CDR3 length is 14 residues. Here the CDR3 reads CASTPEARRNTIYF. The DNA for the CDR3 is TGTGCCAGTACCCCAGAGGCCCGGAGAAACACCATATATTTT. The variable domain in full, completed from reference TRBV19 and TRBJ1-3, reads DGGITQSPKYLFRKEGQNVTLSCEQNLNHDAMYWYRQDPGQGLRLIYYSQIVNDFQKGDIAEGYSVSREKKESFPLTVTSAQKNPTAFYLCASTPEARRNTIYFGEGSWLTVV.

Worth noting for this clone: The sample has other DNA sequences that encode this CDR3 too. The chain carries TRBV2 and TRBJ1-5; 9 nucleotides match TRBD1. V lost 4 bases and J lost 3; bases outside the gene matches: 1. Germline values: CDR1 SNHLY, CDR2 FYNNEI. The CDR3 is 14 amino acids. The CDR3 loop reads CASSGQGVNQPQHF. CDR3 DNA: TGTGCCAGCAGTGGACAGGGGGTCAATCAGCCCCAGCATTTT.

The V call is TRBV11-2, the J call TRBJ2-7; D remains unclear. Trimming stripped 1 base from V and 5 bases from J, with 12 bases between. Germline V lookup: CDR1 SGHAT, CDR2 FQNNGV. This CDR3 spans 14 amino acids. CDR3 DNA: TGTGCCAGCAGCTTAGTTCCGCACAGCAACGAGCAGTACGTC. This codes for CASSLVPHSNEQYV.

The chain couples TRBV5-6 to TRBJ1-1; D is perhaps TRBD1 (6 bases). Looked up from germline, CDR1 is SGHDT and CDR2 is YYEEEE. With 7 bases removed from V and 3 bases from J, the gap between germline ends came to 19 bases. This CDR3 is 15 amino acids long. The CDR3 region has the DNA TGTGCCAGCCGCTGGCCGGGGGGGGCGCACACTGAAGCTTTCTTT. It codes for CASRWPGGAHTEAFF.

The chain couples TRBV2 to TRBJ2-5; 8 bases align to TRBD1. CDR1 and CDR2 from the germline V gene are SNHLY and FYNNEI. CDR3 length: 16 residues. J gave up 3 bases and V 6 bases, and 12 bases lay outside the gene matches. The CDR3 DNA is TGTGCCAGCAGCATCCAGCAGGGGGCGCGGAAAGAGACCCAGTACTTC. The encoded protein is CASSIQQGARKETQYF. Drawing the rest from reference TRBV2 and TRBJ2-5, the complete variable domain is EPEVTQTPSHQVTQMGQEVILRCVPISNHLYFYWYRQILGQKVEFLVSFYNNEISEKSEIFDDQFSVERPDGSNFTLKIRSTKLEDSAMYFCASSIQQGARKETQYFGPGTRLLVL.

The chain links TRBV28 to TRBJ1-1; 7 bases are a match to TRBD1. Germline V lookup: CDR1 MDHEN, CDR2 SYDVKM. V lost 3 bases to trimming and J lost 3 bases; unmatched junction nucleotides: 7. The CDR3 contains 15 residues. The CDR3 nucleotides read TGTGCCAGCAGTTTGAAATCCAGGGGGGACACTGAAGCTTTCTTT. This translates into CASSLKSRGDTEAFF.

V is TRBV15 and J is TRBJ2-1; TRBD2 might be the D (5 bases). The V gene lost 4 bases and the J gene lost 7 bases, with 8 bases spanning the gap. CDR3 length: 12 residues. CDR1 LNHNV and CDR2 YYDKDF come from the germline V gene (reference sequence). CDR3 in DNA: TGTGCCACCAGCACCCGGGGTAATGAGCAGTTCTTC. This codes for CATSTRGNEQFF.

This clone appeared a single time. The V call is TRBV6-4, the J call TRBJ2-1; D unclear. CDR3 size: 15 residues. The ends were cut back, 3 bases at V and 0 bases at J, with 9 bases in the middle. Germline V gene lookup returns CDR1 MRHNA and CDR2 SNTAGT. For the CDR3, the DNA is TGTGCCAGCAGTGAATCCATCAGCTCCTACAATGAGCAGTTCTTC. The encoded protein is CASSESISSYNEQFF.

Points on this clone: A junction end diverges from the germline sequence, so it may reflect a read error. This rearrangement joins TRBV14 to TRBJ1-4; unclear D gene. CDR1 SGHDN and CDR2 FVKESK come from the germline V gene. The CDR3 is made up of 12 amino acids. The DNA of the CDR3 is TGTGCCAGCAGCCAAACTGATGAAAAACTGTTTTTT. Translation: CASSQTDEKLFF.

The V gene is TRBV19, the J gene TRBJ1-1; D gene unclear. The germline V and J ends were trimmed by 6 bases and 8 bases, with 25 bases remaining between them. The length of the CDR3 is 16 residues. The germline CDR1 and CDR2 sequences are LNHDA and SQIVND (reference sequence). The CDR3 reads CASRPFFRGQATEAFF. The CDR3 DNA reads TGTGCCAGTAGGCCCTTTTTTCGAGGGCAGGCCACCGAAGCTTTCTTT.

This clone was seen a handful of times. V and J are TRBV27 and TRBJ2-7, with D uncertain. The CDR3 totals 13 residues. V was cut by 8 bases and J by 0 bases, with 11 bases left in between. Germline-derived CDR1 and CDR2 are MNHEY and SMNVEV (reference sequence). This CDR3 reads CASPTYPSYEQYV. CDR3 nucleotide sequence: TGTGCCAGCCCTACCTACCCCTCCTACGAGCAGTACGTC.

The rearrangement joins TRBV5-1 to TRBJ1-2, with unresolved D. Trimming left V 2 bases short and J 8 bases short, with 13 bases between. CDR3 length equals 13 residues. Germline lookup yields CDR1 SGHRS and CDR2 YFSETQ. This CDR3 is CASSFDGVGGYTF. The CDR3 DNA reads as TGCGCCAGCAGCTTTGACGGGGTAGGGGGCTACACCTTC.

This chain connects TRBV19 to TRBJ1-1; D is possibly TRBD1 (5 bases). The CDR3 consists of 13 residues. The germline V and J ends were trimmed by 7 bases and 5 bases, with 14 bases remaining between them. Germline CDR1 and CDR2: LNHDA and SQIVND (reference sequence). CDR3 region: CASNSGVGTEAFF. The CDR3 DNA reads as TGTGCCAGTAATTCGGGGGTCGGGACTGAAGCTTTCTTT. The full variable domain, with the rest looked up from reference TRBV19 and TRBJ1-1, is DGGITQSPKYLFRKEGQNVTLSCEQNLNHDAMYWYRQDPGQGLRLIYYSQIVNDFQKGDIAEGYSVSREKKESFPLTVTSAQKNPTAFYLCASNSGVGTEAFFGQGTRLTVV.

V usage is TRBV24-1 and J usage is TRBJ1-5, with 7 bases matching TRBD1. V gave up 4 bases and J gave up 8 bases; unmatched junction bases: 10. Looked up from germline, CDR1 is KGHDR and CDR2 is SFDVKD. CDR3 length: 15 amino acids. The CDR3 nucleotides read TGTGCCACCAGTGAATCCAACAGGGGCGGGGAGCCCCAGCATTTT. Translated: CATSESNRGGEPQHF.

The chain couples TRBV11-2 to TRBJ1-1, with D hard to call. Trimming left V 2 bases short and J 3 bases short, with 13 bases between. The CDR3 has 15 amino acids. Germline lookup yields CDR1 SGHAT and CDR2 FQNNGV. The CDR3 here is CASSLNPTRDTEAFF. DNA for the CDR3: TGTGCCAGCAGCTTAAATCCCACCCGGGACACTGAAGCTTTCTTT. The entire variable domain, with the rest obtained from reference TRBV11-2 and TRBJ1-1, is as follows: EAGVAQSPRYKIIEKRQSVAFWCNPISGHATLYWYQQILGQGPKLLIQFQNNGVVDDSQLPKDRFSAERLKGVDSTLKIQPAKLEDSAVYLCASSLNPTRDTEAFFGQGTRLTVV.

V and J are TRBV5-1 and TRBJ2-3; D perhaps matches TRBD1 (7 bases). Germline V gene sequence: CDR1 SGHRS, CDR2 YFSETQ. The V end was cut by 5 bases, the J end by 3 bases, with 16 bases between. This CDR3 spans 15 amino acids. Here the CDR3 DNA reads TGCGCCAGCAGGCGCACAGGGGCGGGGACAGATACGCAGTATTTT. It encodes CASRRTGAGTDTQYF.

This sequence joins TRBV10-3 and TRBJ1-1; 10 bases agree with TRBD1. J lost 8 bases, V lost 7 bases, and 4 bases had no gene match. This CDR3 has 12 amino acids. Germline CDR1 ENHRY, CDR2 SYGVKD. CDR3 residues: CAITDRGPEAFF. The CDR3 DNA reads as TGTGCCATCACCGACAGGGGGCCAGAAGCTTTCTTT.

This clone has a handful of counts. The chain carries TRBV5-3 and TRBJ2-3; a weak D match, TRBD2 (5 bases). TRBV5-3 is recorded as an ORF, its role being uncertain. Trimming shortened V by 6 bases and J by 4 bases, and 15 bases separated the two germline ends. There are 14 residues in the CDR3. CDR3 bases: TGTGCCAGAATATCGATGAGGGTTCCAGATACGCAGTATTTT. As protein: CARISMRVPDTQYF.

V and J are TRBV2 and TRBJ1-5, with a possible D match to TRBD1 (6 bases). The CDR3 length is 15 residues. The germline V gene encodes CDR1 SNHLY and CDR2 FYNNEI. V dropped 4 bases and J dropped 5 bases, with 15 bases sitting between them. The CDR3 nucleotides are TGTGCCAGCAGTGTAAACCAGGGGAACTATCAGCCCCAGCATTTT. Translated: CASSVNQGNYQPQHF.

This rearrangement joins TRBV6-1 to TRBJ2-3, with 9 bases identical to TRBD2. Germline CDR1 is MNHNS and CDR2 is SASEGT. Trimming cost V 1 base and J 3 bases; bases outside gene matches: 17. The CDR3 totals 20 residues. The chain's CDR3 is CASSEDLWGGGAPHTDTQYF. The CDR3 DNA reads TGTGCCAGCAGTGAAGACTTGTGGGGCGGGGGGGCCCCTCATACAGATACGCAGTATTTT.

The CDR3 protein is CASSYSAGDQPQHF. In nucleotides, the CDR3 is TGTGCCAGCAGTTACTCGGCAGGGGATCAGCCCCAGCATTTT. The chain uses TRBV6-6 and TRBJ1-5; TRBD1 is a possible D gene (6 bases). Trimming removed 0 bases at V and 5 bases at J, with 8 bases between. The CDR3 covers 14 residues. The germline gives CDR1 MNHNY, CDR2 SVGAGI (reference sequence).

The chain joins TRBV2 to TRBJ2-2; 11 nucleotides line up with TRBD1. Looked up from germline, CDR1 is SNHLY and CDR2 is FYNNEI. CDR3 size: 20 residues. J lost 5 bases, V lost 7 bases, and 21 bases had no gene match. CDR3 loop: CASIPGQGARVAAGTGELFF. CDR3 coding DNA: TGTGCCAGCATACCTGGACAGGGGGCGCGGGTAGCGGCTGGAACCGGGGAGCTGTTTTTT.

The chain recombines TRBV2 with TRBJ1-2; 7 bases line up with TRBD1. V was clipped by 5 bases and J by 4 bases; unmatched bases: 10. The CDR3 sequence is 15 residues long. The V gene's germline CDR1 is SNHLY and CDR2 FYNNEI. The CDR3 here is CASSQPTGHSYGYTF. CDR3 sequence (DNA): TGTGCCAGCAGTCAACCGACAGGGCATAGCTATGGCTACACCTTC.

This clone was seen a single time. This chain links TRBV13 with TRBJ2-2, with 7 bases aligning to TRBD2. The CDR3 is made up of 15 amino acids. Germline-derived CDR1 and CDR2 are PRHDT and FYEKMQ (reference sequence). Trimming cost V 0 bases and J 4 bases; bases outside gene matches: 2. CDR3 in DNA: TGTGCCAGCAGCTTAGGTTCGGGGGGCACCGGGGAGCTGTTTTTT. As protein: CASSLGSGGTGELFF.

V usage is TRBV12-3 or TRBV12-4 and J usage is TRBJ1-2, with a possible D match to TRBD1 (5 bases). The CDR3 loop spans 13 amino acids. With 6 bases removed from V and 2 bases from J, the gap between germline ends came to 10 bases. Here the CDR3 reads CASSLDTNYGYTF. The DNA of the CDR3 is TGTGCCAGCAGCCTGGACACGAACTATGGCTACACCTTC.

V and J are TRBV7-8 and TRBJ1-2; TRBD1 is a possible D gene (5 bases). The germline gives CDR1 SGHVS, CDR2 FQNEAQ. The CDR3 loop spans 12 amino acids. The V end was cut by 4 bases, the J end by 4 bases, with 7 bases between. CDR3 DNA sequence: TGTGCCAGCAGCTCACAGGTCTATGGCTACACCTTC. Its protein is CASSSQVYGYTF.

This chain connects TRBV5-6 to TRBJ2-3; TRBD1 might be the D (6 bases). Deletions cut 5 bases from V and 6 bases from J, with 10 bases between. The CDR3 length is 12 residues. Germline-derived CDR1 and CDR2 are SGHDT and YYEEEE. In DNA, the CDR3 is TGTGCCAGCAGATTCCAGGGGGATACGCAGTATTTT. Translation: CASRFQGDTQYF.

The chain is built from TRBV4-1 and TRBJ1-2; no clear D. V was cut by 4 bases and J by 6 bases, with 15 bases left in between. This CDR3 is built from 14 residues. Germline CDR1 MGHRA, CDR2 YSYEKL. CDR3 nucleotides: TGCGCCAGCAGCCTCCCAAGGAGGAAGCATGGCTACACCTTC. It is translated as CASSLPRRKHGYTF.

The V call is TRBV18, the J call TRBJ1-2; TRBD1 might be the D (6 bases). The CDR3 sequence is 14 residues long. Germline CDR1 and CDR2: KGHSH and LQKENI. With 3 bases removed from V and 4 bases from J, the gap between germline ends came to 12 bases. CDR3 amino acids: CASSPTGGGYGYTF. Written as DNA, the CDR3 is TGTGCCAGCTCACCGACAGGTGGGGGCTATGGCTACACCTTC.

This chain links TRBV19 with TRBJ2-3, with TRBD2 as a possible D gene (5 bases). Trimming cost V 3 bases and J 0 bases, with 10 bases left between them. Germline V gives CDR1 LNHDA, CDR2 SQIVND (reference sequence). The CDR3 extends over 15 amino acids. DNA for the CDR3: TGTGCCAGTAGTATTACCGGGATAAGCACAGATACGCAGTATTTT. This sequence encodes CASSITGISTDTQYF.